This TCR beta chain was observed in a study of blood T cell repertoires in COVID-19. Study at large: COVID-19 samples from acute and convalescent phases originated in the United States, Italy and Spain.

In the authors' workflow: How many nucleated cells were present was estimated from reference gene primer amplification. Sequenced by immunoSEQ multiplex PCR; TCRdb stores in-frame clones only, minus some. That table is the source of V, J and clone size, and D and trimming were worked out from the DNA. Found here are around 450,000 clones, 87% of them singletons; the top ten hold 0.7%. Participants spanned ages about 18 to 100 years and resided in about 24 US areas. Trimming removed 4 bases from V and 0 bases from J; junction bases left unmatched: 3. The CDR3 length is 15 residues. CDR1 is SGHAT, CDR2 FQNNGV, per germline.

Sequencing input: PBMCs or T cells enriched from blood (not recorded which). The sequence derives from a woman between 18 and 30 years old who had recovered from COVID-19. The chain couples TRBV11-2 to TRBJ2-3, with TRBD1 matching 8 bases. The CDR3 DNA follows: TGTGCCAGCAGCTCTCGGACAGGGAGCACAGATACGCAGTATTTT. Protein sequence: CASSSRTGSTDTQYF.